This T cell receptor beta chain was observed in a study of T-cell reconstitution after alpha-beta-depleted transplantation in children. Broader study findings: T-cell counts and diversity were attributed mostly to newly produced T cells one year after transplant.

On this clonotype: Its antigen is unknown.

A TCRbeta library incorporating unique molecular identifiers was prepared. MiXCR was run by TCRdb on the PCR reads, yielding one entry per CDR3 protein. Here the sample spans approximately 220,000 distinct CDR3 sequences, about 15% being singletons. Unmatched junction bases numbered 6, after V lost 5 bases and J lost 3 bases. Germline values: CDR1 MDHEN, CDR2 SYDVKM. The CDR3 is 14 residues long. Sample: PBMCs, mostly from graft donor cells, taken 360 days after TCRalphabeta/CD19-depleted stem cell transplant. The V call is TRBV28, the J call TRBJ2-5; 7 bases agree with TRBD1. This receptor was obtained from a male patient between 2 and 15 years old who had a stem cell transplant for acute lymphoblastic leukemia, so the T cells may come from the graft donor. As DNA, the CDR3 is TGTGCCAGCAGTCCGGACAGGATTAAAGAGACCCAGTACTTC. Translating it yields CASSPDRIKETQYF.